The clone carrying this T cell receptor (beta chain) was seen repeatedly, ten times or more. Antigen: not known. Both iRepertoire HTBI primers and Arm-PCR of CDR3 regions were used to build the TCR beta libraries. Using its own MiXCR run on the multiplex PCR reads, TCRdb lists one record per CDR3 protein. The data contain around 500,000 distinct CDR3 sequences, roughly 14% of them seen just once; the ten biggest clones take up approximately 9.3%. This sample is part of a study of regulatory T cells in long-lasting Graves disease. Study findings and constraints: TCR diversity was lower in persistent than newly diagnosed Graves' disease.

The time point denotes: newly diagnosed GD, antithyroid drugs for less than 3 months. PBMC-extracted RNA yielded the TCR library. An endocrinology department in Xi'an, China, supplied the patients. This same sample was also part of a study on T cells in Graves' hyperthyroidism and ophthalmopathy. That report adds: Using the HTBI primer set, a first-round RT-PCR was run on the TCR CDR3.

The clonotype comes from a man younger than 40 with Graves disease. The sample here was peripheral blood mononuclear cells (PBMCs), taken at new diagnosis, from a patient treated with antithyroid drugs.

In DNA, the CDR3 is TGCAGTGCTGGGACAGGGAACTACGAGCAGTACTTC. This encodes CSAGTGNYEQYF. The chain combines TRBV20-1 with TRBJ2-7; 9 bases are shared with TRBD1. This CDR3 is built from 12 residues. Germline V gene sequence: CDR1 DFQATT, CDR2 SNEGSKA (reference sequence). The J segment lost 3 bases and the V segment lost 5 bases, leaving 2 bases of the junction unmatched.